Each of the 13 T cell receptor beta chains below was sequenced from the same sample in a study of cytomegalovirus exposure and HLA in healthy donors. It was with 60 Vbeta and 13 Jbeta primers that the PCR ran. Some clones are missing from TCRdb's copy, which holds only in-frame ones; the method was immunoSEQ multiplex PCR. Of around 220,000 clones listed, 65% to 90% are singletons. Sequencing was done on a sample of PBMCs. The source is a girl aged 10 to 17 in good health and CMV-seronegative.

The V call is TRBV5-1, the J call TRBJ1-2; 10 bases match TRBD1. Germline CDR1 is SGHRS and CDR2 is YFSETQ. This CDR3 is built from 13 residues. V shed 6 bases, J shed 8 bases, and the junction held 7 bases outside the gene matches. The CDR3 loop is CASNDGTGVGYTF. CDR3 coding DNA: TGCGCCAGCAATGACGGGACAGGGGTAGGCTACACCTTC.

V is TRBV29-1 and J is TRBJ1-1; tentative D call: TRBD1 (5 bases). The CDR3 runs to 12 residues. The V gene's germline CDR1 is SQVTM and CDR2 ANQGSEA. Trimming stripped 7 bases from V and 1 base from J, with 10 bases between. CDR3 DNA: TGCAGCGCCGTAGACAGGAACACTGAAGCTTTCTTT. It translates to CSAVDRNTEAFF.

The rearrangement joins TRBV5-6 to TRBJ2-7; D possibly corresponds to TRBD1 (6 bases). The CDR3 loop spans 13 amino acids. V lost 3 bases to trimming and J lost 2 bases, with 9 bases between them. Germline CDR1 reads SGHDT; CDR2 reads YYEEEE. The CDR3 sequence is CASSYRVPYEQYF. CDR3 sequence (DNA): TGTGCCAGCAGCTACAGGGTTCCCTACGAGCAGTACTTC.

V and J are TRBV2 and TRBJ2-7; 7 nucleotides align to TRBD1. With 1 base clipped from V and 6 bases from J, the junction kept 3 bases outside the gene matches. The germline V gene has CDR1 SNHLY and CDR2 FYNNEI. The CDR3 is made up of 13 amino acids. CDR3 sequence: CASSEEQGFEQYF. CDR3 DNA: TGTGCCAGCAGTGAAGAACAGGGGTTCGAGCAGTACTTC.

Comments on this clone: The CDR3 end shows no conserved phenylalanine or tryptophan, and so a read error is likely. This chain links TRBV5-6 with TRBJ2-7, with 8 bases aligning to TRBD1. Unmatched junction bases numbered 12, after V lost 5 bases and J lost 2 bases. This CDR3 is 16 amino acids long. CDR1 and CDR2 (germline): SGHDT, YYEEEE. Here the CDR3 DNA reads TGTGCCAGCAGAGGCAGGGGGCGGGGAAGGGCCTACGAGCAGTACCTC. Residues: CASRGRGRGRAYEQYL.

This chain joins TRBV7-9 and TRBJ2-1, with D perhaps TRBD1 (6 bases). The CDR3 runs 17 residues. Germline V gene data show CDR1 as SEHNR and CDR2 as FQNEAQ (reference sequence). V was pared by 6 bases and J by 0 bases, with 18 bases between. CDR3 loop: CASRSTRTDSSYNEQFF. The DNA for the CDR3 is TGTGCCAGCAGGTCGACCAGGACGGACAGCTCCTACAATGAGCAGTTCTTC.

The chain joins TRBV28 to TRBJ2-7; D ambiguous. In germline, CDR1 is MDHEN, CDR2 SYDVKM. The germline V and J ends were trimmed by 5 bases and 3 bases, with 11 bases remaining between them. CDR3 length: 13 amino acids. CDR3 sequence reads: CASSPTPVYEQYF. The CDR3 region has the DNA TGTGCCAGCAGTCCCACGCCAGTCTACGAGCAGTACTTC.

This clone was seen a single time. V is TRBV2 and J is TRBJ1-5; 7 bases map to TRBD1. The germline gives CDR1 SNHLY, CDR2 FYNNEI. This CDR3 spans 13 amino acids. With 8 bases clipped from V and 6 bases from J, the junction kept 7 bases outside the gene matches. CDR3 nucleotide sequence: TGTGCCAGCCAAGACAGGGCAGGTCAGCCCCAGCATTTT. Protein: CASQDRAGQPQHF. Complete variable domain (other parts from reference TRBV2 and TRBJ1-5): EPEVTQTPSHQVTQMGQEVILRCVPISNHLYFYWYRQILGQKVEFLVSFYNNEISEKSEIFDDQFSVERPDGSNFTLKIRSTKLEDSAMYFCASQDRAGQPQHFGDGTRLSIL.

This clone was recorded once. The chain combines TRBV2 with TRBJ1-4; 9 bases map to TRBD1. With V trimmed by 5 bases and J by 11 bases, 12 bases remained unmatched. Germline loops: CDR1 SNHLY, CDR2 FYNNEI. There are 15 residues in the CDR3. CDR3 in DNA: TGTGCCAGCAGTAAGGGCCGGGACAGGGTCCCTAAACTGTTTTTT. Its protein is CASSKGRDRVPKLFF.

This clone has only one observation. The V call is TRBV29-1, the J call TRBJ1-1; 9 bases are shared with TRBD1. CDR1 and CDR2 from the germline V gene are SQVTM and ANQGSEA. This CDR3 is built from 14 residues. Trimming removed 5 bases from V and 3 bases from J; junction bases left unmatched: 7. The CDR3 coding sequence is TGCAGCGTTTCCGGGACAGGGATTGACACTGAAGCTTTCTTT. Amino acids: CSVSGTGIDTEAFF.

The chain couples TRBV27 to TRBJ1-4; TRBD1 is a possible D gene (6 bases). CDR1 MNHEY and CDR2 SMNVEV come from the germline V gene (reference sequence). V was cut by 6 bases and J by 7 bases, with 15 bases left in between. The CDR3 consists of 14 residues. DNA of the CDR3: TGTGCCAGCAGCAAGGACAGTTTCCTTGAAAAACTGTTTTTT. Translation: CASSKDSFLEKLFF.

The rearrangement uses TRBV7-9 and TRBJ2-1; possible D gene TRBD2, 6 bases. Germline CDR1 is SEHNR and CDR2 is FQNEAQ (reference sequence). The CDR3 length is 12 residues. Between the trimmed V and J ends, which lost 5 bases and 9 bases, there was a span of 11 bases. As DNA, the CDR3 is TGTGCCAGCAGCCCTGGGCGGGGTGAGCAGTTCTTC. This gives the protein CASSPGRGEQFF.

This sequence joins TRBV18 and TRBJ2-1; 9 bases map to TRBD2. The CDR3 extends over 15 amino acids. Germline assignment: CDR1 KGHSH and CDR2 LQKENI. With 1 base clipped from V and 2 bases from J, the junction kept 0 bases outside the gene matches. Here the CDR3 reads CASSPLAGAYNEQFF. The CDR3 DNA sequence: TGTGCCAGCTCACCACTAGCGGGAGCCTACAATGAGCAGTTCTTC.